The 27 T cell receptor beta chains presented below share a single source sample, sequenced in a study of OX40 agonist ivuxolimab in advanced cancers. Data came from immunoSEQ multiplex PCR; TCRdb stores just in-frame clones and leaves some out. The sample yields roughly 9,400 clones, roughly 70% seen once. Material: CD4+ or CD8+ T cells sorted from blood, obtained in a trial of the OX40 agonist ivuxolimab. These receptors were taken from an adult with an advanced solid tumor such as melanoma, head and neck, liver or kidney cancer.

The chain employs TRBV5-6 and TRBJ2-7; TRBD2 is a possible D gene (6 bases). The CDR3 has 14 residues. With 5 bases removed from V and 1 base from J, the gap between germline ends came to 13 bases. CDR1 is SGHDT and CDR2 is YYEEEE in the germline V gene. The CDR3 DNA is TGTGCCAGCAGTGGGCGGGGAGTTTCCTACGAGCAGTACTTC. Its protein product is CASSGRGVSYEQYF.

The chain carries TRBV13 and TRBJ1-6; D ambiguous. The CDR3 consists of 17 residues. With 0 bases removed from V and 2 bases from J, the gap between germline ends came to 11 bases. In germline, CDR1 is PRHDT, CDR2 FYEKMQ (reference sequence). CDR3 in amino acids: CASSLGPGSTYNSPLHF. The CDR3 DNA is TGTGCCAGCAGCTTAGGTCCGGGGTCGACCTATAATTCACCCCTCCACTTT.

Worth noting for this clone: Mismatch with germline at one junction end may stem from a read error. As DNA, the CDR3 is TGTGCCAGCAGTAAATCACCAAACCGGGACAGAGATTTT. Protein sequence: CASSKSPNRDRDF. The chain has TRBV6-5 and TRBJ1-4; 7 positions agree with TRBD1. The CDR3 is 13 residues long. The germline gives CDR1 MNHEY, CDR2 SVGAGI.

The chain recombines TRBV10-1 with TRBJ2-7, with D hard to call. Trimming stripped 5 bases from V and 3 bases from J, with 8 bases between. Germline CDR1 WNHNN, CDR2 SYGVQD (reference sequence). This CDR3 is built from 12 residues. CDR3 sequence (DNA): TGCGCCAGCAGTCCAGGAATCTACGAGCAGTACTTC. Residues: CASSPGIYEQYF.

V is TRBV19 and J is TRBJ1-1; no clear D gene. With 3 bases removed from V and 0 bases from J, the gap between germline ends came to 8 bases. This CDR3 is 14 amino acids long. Germline CDR1 LNHDA, CDR2 SQIVND (reference sequence). The DNA of the CDR3 is TGTGCCAGTAGTATCCCACTGATGAACACTGAAGCTTTCTTT. Its translation: CASSIPLMNTEAFF.

This chain joins TRBV4-1 and TRBJ2-7; D may be TRBD1 (5 bases). V was clipped by 0 bases and J by 10 bases, with 13 bases between them. Germline assignment: CDR1 MGHRA and CDR2 YSYEKL. The length of the CDR3 is 13 residues. For the CDR3, the DNA is TGCGCCAGCAGCCAAGATCAGGTGGGGCAACAGTACTTC. This sequence encodes CASSQDQVGQQYF.

The DNA for the CDR3 is TGTGCCAGCAAAAGACAGGGATTGCAGCCCCAGCATTTT. Translated, it gives CASKRQGLQPQHF. The chain uses TRBV2 and TRBJ1-5; 7 bases line up with TRBD1. The CDR3 contains 13 residues. With 7 bases clipped from V and 7 bases from J, the junction kept 7 bases outside the gene matches. Germline lookup yields CDR1 SNHLY and CDR2 FYNNEI.

As DNA, the CDR3 is TGCGCCAGCAGCTTGTCACGGGAGAACACTGAAGCTTTCTTT. Amino acids: CASSLSRENTEAFF. The V call is TRBV5-1, the J call TRBJ1-1, with D unresolved. Germline assignment: CDR1 SGHRS and CDR2 YFSETQ. The CDR3 extends over 14 amino acids. Trimming took 1 base from V and 1 from J, leaving 8 bases between them.

This clone was detected only once. The CDR3 here is CASSQGRGSGQPQHF. The CDR3 DNA reads as TGTGCCAGCAGCCAAGGCAGGGGGTCCGGGCAGCCCCAGCATTTT. V usage is TRBV4-2 and J usage is TRBJ1-5, with 7 bases lining up with TRBD1. The CDR3 is 15 residues long. V trimming: 1 base; J trimming: 7 bases; junction bases outside the gene matches: 7. Germline CDR1 is LGHNA and CDR2 is YNFKEQ.

DNA of the CDR3: TGTGCCAGCAGCAAGCGACTAGCAGGCGAGACCCAGTACTTC. Translation gives CASSKRLAGETQYF. The chain is built from TRBV21-1 and TRBJ2-5; the table's D call, TRBD2, was not checked against the DNA. TRBV21-1 is a pseudogene segment. The CDR3 extends over 14 amino acids.

This clone was detected only a few times. This chain uses TRBV20-1 with TRBJ2-7; D remains unclear. The CDR3 consists of 11 residues. Trimming left V 2 bases short and J 3 bases short, with 5 bases between. Germline CDR1 reads DFQATT; CDR2 reads SNEGSKA (reference sequence). The CDR3 region has the DNA TGCAGTGCTAGAACCGGCTACGAGCAGTACTTC. This encodes CSARTGYEQYF.

Relative to its sample, this clone is medium-sized. V and J are TRBV7-8 and TRBJ2-7, with TRBD1 as a possible D gene (6 bases). V lost 1 base to trimming and J lost 6 bases, with 16 bases between them. The CDR3 spans 15 residues. CDR1 and CDR2 from the germline V gene are SGHVS and FQNEAQ. In nucleotides, the CDR3 is TGTGCCAGCAGCTTAGGGTTTTCCACAGGGTCCGAGCAGTACTTC. It codes for CASSLGFSTGSEQYF.

The V and J genes are TRBV2 and TRBJ2-3; 7 nucleotides match TRBD2. The germline gives CDR1 SNHLY, CDR2 FYNNEI. CDR3 size: 15 residues. Unmatched junction bases numbered 13, after V lost 7 bases and J lost 6 bases. CDR3 nucleotide sequence: TGTGCCAGCAACCCACTGGGGGGGTTTTTGGATACGCAGTATTTT. Residues: CASNPLGGFLDTQYF.

The V call is TRBV28, the J call TRBJ2-1; tentative D call: TRBD2 (6 bases). The germline V gene encodes CDR1 MDHEN and CDR2 SYDVKM. V was shortened by 5 bases and J by 0 bases, with 11 bases between the two germline ends. The CDR3 has 15 amino acids. CDR3 DNA: TGTGCCAGCAGTCCTCTAGCGATCTCCTACAATGAGCAGTTCTTC. It encodes CASSPLAISYNEQFF. The complete variable domain, with remaining parts taken from reference TRBV28 and TRBJ2-1, reads DVKVTQSSRYLVKRTGEKVFLECVQDMDHENMFWYRQDPGLGLRLIYFSYDVKMKEKGDIPEGYSVSREKKERFSLILESASTNQTSMYLCASSPLAISYNEQFFGPGTRLTVL.

V usage is TRBV7-9 and J usage is TRBJ2-7; no clear D gene. V dropped 4 bases and J dropped 0 bases, with 7 bases sitting between them. CDR3 length equals 13 residues. The germline V gene has CDR1 SEHNR and CDR2 FQNEAQ (reference sequence). The CDR3 coding sequence is TGTGCCAGCAGCTCTCCGAACTCCTACGAGCAGTACTTC. Its protein product is CASSSPNSYEQYF.

The chain recombines TRBV7-6 with TRBJ1-6; no reliable D call. The CDR3 spans 14 residues. Germline V gene sequence: CDR1 SGHVS, CDR2 FNYEAQ. Deletions cut 2 bases from V and 10 bases from J, with 12 bases between. CDR3 DNA sequence: TGTGCCAGCAGCTTAAGCGGGCGGGGATCACCCCTCCACTTT. Translated: CASSLSGRGSPLHF.

This chain connects TRBV6-1 to TRBJ2-1; 8 bases are a match to TRBD1. The germline gives CDR1 MNHNS, CDR2 SASEGT. Trimming took 3 bases from V and 5 from J; bases not matched to a gene: 9. This CDR3 comprises 16 residues. CDR3 sequence reads: CASSDGAGQGDNEQFF. The CDR3 DNA reads TGTGCCAGCAGTGATGGGGCCGGACAGGGTGACAATGAGCAGTTCTTC.

CDR3 bases: TGTGCCAGCAGTTTATTCCCTAGCGGGGGTGCCTACAATGAGCAGTTCTTC. Translated: CASSLFPSGGAYNEQFF. The V call is TRBV28, the J call TRBJ2-1, with 10 bases matching TRBD2. Germline CDR1 MDHEN, CDR2 SYDVKM. The CDR3 sequence is 17 residues long. V lost 1 base and J lost 2; bases outside the gene matches: 5.

This clone ranks as medium-sized. This chain connects TRBV19 to TRBJ1-6; D might be TRBD1 (6 bases). The CDR3 covers 12 residues. Trimming stripped 7 bases from V and 10 bases from J, with 11 bases between. CDR1 and CDR2 from the germline V gene are LNHDA and SQIVND (reference sequence). The CDR3 nucleotides read TGTGCCAGTACCAGGGGACGGTCACCCCTCCACTTT. Residues: CASTRGRSPLHF.

The chain links TRBV6-5 to TRBJ1-2; 9 positions match TRBD1. The CDR3 consists of 14 residues. Germline CDR1 MNHEY, CDR2 SVGAGI. V gave up 4 bases and J gave up 4 bases; unmatched junction bases: 4. Here the CDR3 DNA reads TGTGCCAGCAGTTTTATACAGGGGGCCTATGGCTACACCTTC. Translated: CASSFIQGAYGYTF.

The rearrangement uses TRBV27 and TRBJ2-7; weak D call: TRBD1 (5 bases). Between the trimmed V and J ends, which lost 2 bases and 7 bases, there was a span of 18 bases. The CDR3 is 15 residues long. The V gene's germline CDR1 is MNHEY and CDR2 SMNVEV (reference sequence). CDR3 nucleotides: TGTGCCAGCAGTTTAGGGGCAGGACCACTACAAGAGCAGTACTTC. Protein sequence: CASSLGAGPLQEQYF.

The chain carries TRBV4-3 and TRBJ2-1; TRBD2 aligns across 11 bases. V gave up 4 bases and J gave up 8 bases; unmatched junction bases: 10. CDR1 is LGHNA and CDR2 is YSLEER in the germline V gene. This CDR3 is built from 16 residues. CDR3: CASSPNLLAGGYEQFF. The DNA for the CDR3 is TGCGCCAGCAGCCCCAACCTGTTAGCGGGGGGGTATGAGCAGTTCTTC.

This chain connects TRBV14 to TRBJ2-7; 9 positions match TRBD1. The CDR3 consists of 12 residues. Germline V gene sequence: CDR1 SGHDN, CDR2 FVKESK. V was pared by 4 bases and J by 6 bases, with 1 base of the junction left unmatched. The CDR3 loop reads CASSLTGGEQYF. CDR3 bases: TGTGCCAGCAGCCTGACAGGGGGCGAGCAGTACTTC.

The V and J genes are TRBV28 and TRBJ2-7; 7 nucleotides match TRBD1. V was clipped by 5 bases and J by 0 bases; unmatched bases: 13. The CDR3 sequence is 17 residues long. CDR1 and CDR2 from the germline V gene are MDHEN and SYDVKM. The CDR3 loop is CASSGPRDRLNSYEQYF. The CDR3 DNA reads as TGTGCCAGCAGTGGACCTCGGGACAGACTAAACTCCTACGAGCAGTACTTC.

The rearrangement joins TRBV19 to TRBJ1-1; perhaps TRBD1 as D (5 bases). The V end was cut by 3 bases, the J end by 3 bases, with 8 bases between. The CDR3 runs 13 residues. Germline CDR1 LNHDA, CDR2 SQIVND (reference sequence). CDR3 sequence (DNA): TGTGCCAGTAGTATTGGGGGGTACACTGAAGCTTTCTTT. Protein sequence: CASSIGGYTEAFF.

The chain couples TRBV5-1 to TRBJ2-6, with D tentatively TRBD1 or TRBD2 (5 bases each). The CDR3 contains 16 residues. Germline values: CDR1 SGHRS, CDR2 YFSETQ. V was trimmed by 4 bases and J by 4 bases, leaving 15 bases between them. The CDR3 protein is CASSSLEGPGANVLTF. CDR3 nucleotide sequence: TGCGCCAGCAGCAGTTTAGAGGGGCCCGGGGCCAACGTCCTGACTTTC.

The chain couples TRBV7-6 to TRBJ2-7, with a possible D match to TRBD1 (5 bases). Trimming stripped 5 bases from V and 1 base from J, with 9 bases between. The germline V gene has CDR1 SGHVS and CDR2 FNYEAQ. This CDR3 has 13 amino acids. CDR3 in amino acids: CASSTYRSYEQYF. CDR3 nucleotide sequence: TGTGCCAGCAGCACGTACAGGTCCTACGAGCAGTACTTC. Drawing the rest from reference TRBV7-6 and TRBJ2-7, the complete variable domain is GAGVSQSPRYKVTKRGQDVALRCDPISGHVSLYWYRQALGQGPEFLTYFNYEAQQDKSGLPNDRFSAERPEGSISTLTIQRTEQRDSAMYRCASSTYRSYEQYFGPGTRLTVT.